The rows below give T cell receptor beta chains drawn from one sample of a study of PD-1 and CTLA-4 blockade in melanoma. Clones were sequenced by immunoSEQ multiplex PCR, and TCRdb holds only the in-frame ones, with some missing. The data show 15,000 to 20,000 clones, with roughly 73% seen just once and about 17% held by the top ten. The sample here was CD8+ T cells from peripheral blood, taken before anti-PD-1 treatment. Every receptor here comes from a human donor with melanoma. Both conserved end residues are trimmed from each CDR3. A row's size may be missing; if present it is once, few, many or a size class.

v_call	clone_size	j_call	cdr3_aa
TRBV4-1	NA	TRBJ2-7	ASSQDRSPYEQY
TRBV9	NA	TRBJ1-3	ASSRGRDGRNTIY
TRBV12-3/TRBV12-4	NA	TRBJ1-6	ASSFSYNSPLH
TRBV11-3	NA	TRBJ2-1	ASSLSSGSKQF
TRBV7-8	NA	TRBJ2-7	ASSRFDGYEQY
TRBV12-3/TRBV12-4	few	TRBJ1-1	ASSLGLRAEAF
TRBV6-6	NA	TRBJ1-5	ASKLLDSNQPQH
TRBV19	few	TRBJ1-1	ASSIAQTLEAF
TRBV29-1	NA	TRBJ2-7	SVEFGEYEQY
TRBV4-2	NA	TRBJ1-2	ASSQDRGANYGYT
TRBV4-1	NA	TRBJ1-5	ASSGQGSNQPQH
TRBV7-9	NA	TRBJ1-2	ASSLAFGYT
TRBV19	NA	TRBJ2-3	ASSIGGITADTQY
TRBV5-1	NA	TRBJ1-5	ASRPGTGGSNQPQH
TRBV29-1	NA	TRBJ1-2	SVEGGEIYGYT
TRBV24-1	NA	TRBJ2-2	ATSDRGHYTGELF
TRBV11-2	NA	TRBJ2-5	ASTGRRGGQETQY
TRBV3-1/TRBV3-2	once	TRBJ2-1	ASSQDRPSGSDEQF
TRBV19	NA	TRBJ1-1	ASTLPGQGNTEAF
TRBV7-9	NA	TRBJ1-2	ASSPDLSYGYT
TRBV1	few	TRBJ1-2	TSGLRAPRGYT
TRBV19	few	TRBJ1-5	ASVQGARPNQPQH
TRBV30	NA	TRBJ1-5	AWSTRDLNQPQH
TRBV7-6	NA	TRBJ1-5	ASSLYETSNQPQH
TRBV28	few	TRBJ1-2	ASCLRGGGEPLYGYT
TRBV13	NA	TRBJ1-6	ASSEGGMPPLH
TRBV5-1	NA	TRBJ1-1	ASSPGRSGPGLPVGGWVKAF
TRBV4-1	NA	TRBJ2-5	ASSQDFNSFYETQY
TRBV3-1/TRBV3-2	NA	TRBJ2-1	ASSRGTSGEQF
TRBV27	medium-sized	TRBJ1-5	ASSAGGLGNQPQH
TRBV20-1	NA	TRBJ1-2	SAQGLNGYT
TRBV25-1	NA	TRBJ1-1	ASSLIGSSMNTEAF
TRBV19	NA	TRBJ2-7	ASRDPTRSSYEQY
TRBV19	once	TRBJ1-5	ASSAAGPQH
TRBV27	few	TRBJ1-3	ASSPRDEAGNTIY
TRBV5-6	NA	TRBJ2-7	ASGGQGTEQY
TRBV6-1	NA	TRBJ1-1	ASSGPLQGMNTEAF
TRBV7-9	NA	TRBJ1-2	ASSQSGQGDGYT
TRBV24-1	NA	TRBJ2-7	ATSLGSEQY
TRBV5-4	NA	TRBJ1-2	ASSLGGSDYGYT
TRBV11-3	NA	TRBJ1-2	ASRPGQGDSYGYT
TRBV6-5	NA	TRBJ1-4	ASSLQGAREKLF
TRBV11-3	once	TRBJ2-1	ASSLGLEQF
TRBV2	few	TRBJ2-7	ASSENRDRSSYEQY
TRBV5-5	NA	TRBJ2-7	ASSSETGDYEQY
TRBV29-1	few	TRBJ2-5	SVEYALQPQRYQETQY
TRBV3-1/TRBV3-2	NA	TRBJ2-3	ASSQEFAAPLTGSTDTQY
TRBV6-4	NA	TRBJ1-5	ASRWGQPDQPQH
TRBV24-1	NA	TRBJ2-4	ATSGTRLGIQY
TRBV27	NA	TRBJ2-6	ASTTNSGANVLT
TRBV30	NA	TRBJ1-3	AWGQGTGNTIY
TRBV21-1	NA	TRBJ2-7	ASSKDKVYEQY
TRBV10-3	NA	TRBJ1-5	AISDRDRELNQPQH
TRBV4-2	NA	TRBJ2-7	ASSYGGYEQY